Listed below are T cell receptor beta chains from one sample, sequenced in a study of T-cell reconstitution after alpha-beta-depleted transplantation in children. From the PCR reads, TCRdb called clonotypes with MiXCR, one entry per CDR3 protein. The sample consists of 200,000 to 250,000 distinct CDR3 sequences, about 11% of them appearing once. The sample was PBMCs, taken before TCRalphabeta/CD19-depleted stem cell transplant. These TCRs come from a child younger than two with acute myeloid leukemia, due to receive a stem cell transplant. The CDR3 runs from the conserved cysteine through the conserved F or W. D genes are given only for firm matches. Clone size is shown for a subset of rows, as once, few, many or a class of expanded clone.

clone size: many; J gene: TRBJ1-2; D gene: NA; V gene: TRBV20-1; CDR3 protein: CSAGTVNYGYTF; CDR3 DNA: TGCAGTGCTGGGACGGTTAACTATGGCTACACCTTC
clone size: once; J gene: TRBJ2-7; D gene: NA; V gene: TRBV29-1; CDR3 protein: CSVCQGRSSYEQYF; CDR3 DNA: TGCAGCGTTTGTCAGGGAAGGAGCTCCTACGAGCAGTACTTC
clone size: many; J gene: TRBJ2-3; D gene: TRBD2; V gene: TRBV29-1; CDR3 protein: CSVVGRAADTQYF; CDR3 DNA: TGCAGCGTTGTCGGGAGGGCCGCAGATACGCAGTATTTT
clone size: many; J gene: TRBJ2-2; D gene: TRBD2; V gene: TRBV4-2; CDR3 protein: CASSQGLAGRGELFF; CDR3 DNA: TGTGCCAGCAGCCAAGGACTAGCGGGAAGAGGGGAGCTGTTTTTT
clone size: many; J gene: TRBJ1-2; D gene: TRBD1; V gene: TRBV4-1; CDR3 protein: CASSQGGGTVYGYTF; CDR3 DNA: TGCGCCAGCAGTCAGGGCGGGGGGACAGTCTATGGCTACACCTTC
clone size: many; J gene: TRBJ2-3; D gene: NA; V gene: TRBV20-1; CDR3 protein: CSASSQSTDTQYF; CDR3 DNA: TGCAGTGCTAGTTCGCAAAGCACAGATACGCAGTATTTT
clone size: NA; J gene: TRBJ2-5; D gene: NA; V gene: TRBV11-2; CDR3 protein: CASSVGIGETQYF; CDR3 DNA: TGTGCCAGCAGCGTTGGAATAGGGGAGACCCAGTACTTC
clone size: many; J gene: TRBJ1-1; D gene: TRBD1; V gene: TRBV10-3; CDR3 protein: CAIRPGTEYEAFF; CDR3 DNA: TGTGCCATCAGACCCGGGACAGAATATGAAGCTTTCTTT
clone size: many; J gene: TRBJ2-5; D gene: NA; V gene: TRBV20-1; CDR3 protein: CSARAGSGAETQYF; CDR3 DNA: TGCAGTGCTAGAGCCGGGAGTGGGGCAGAGACCCAGTACTTC
clone size: NA; J gene: TRBJ2-7; D gene: NA; V gene: TRBV28; CDR3 protein: CASSDRGRDQYF; CDR3 DNA: TGTGCCAGCAGTGACCGGGGAAGGGATCAGTACTTC
clone size: many; J gene: TRBJ2-7; D gene: NA; V gene: TRBV6-2/TRBV6-3; CDR3 protein: CASSYGRAISYEQYF; CDR3 DNA: TGTGCCAGCAGTTACGGGCGGGCGATTTCCTACGAGCAGTACTTC
clone size: many; J gene: TRBJ2-7; D gene: TRBD1; V gene: TRBV2; CDR3 protein: CASSADRGPYEQYF; CDR3 DNA: TGTGCCAGCAGCGCGGACAGGGGGCCCTACGAGCAGTACTTC
clone size: many; J gene: TRBJ2-7; D gene: NA; V gene: TRBV18; CDR3 protein: CASSPSRPSEQYF; CDR3 DNA: TGTGCCAGCTCACCATCGAGGCCCAGCGAGCAGTACTTC
clone size: NA; J gene: TRBJ2-2; D gene: TRBD2; V gene: TRBV6-1; CDR3 protein: CASRRTSLNTGELFF; CDR3 DNA: TGTGCCAGCAGAAGGACTAGCTTGAACACCGGGGAGCTGTTTTTT
clone size: NA; J gene: TRBJ2-1; D gene: TRBD2; V gene: TRBV5-1; CDR3 protein: CATKAGPASYNEQFF; CDR3 DNA: TGCGCCACGAAAGCGGGGCCGGCCTCCTACAATGAGCAGTTCTTC
clone size: few; J gene: TRBJ1-3; D gene: TRBD1; V gene: TRBV30; CDR3 protein: CAWNPTGGFSGNTIYF; CDR3 DNA: TGTGCCTGGAATCCTACAGGGGGCTTTTCTGGAAACACCATATATTTT
clone size: many; J gene: TRBJ1-4; D gene: TRBD1; V gene: TRBV28; CDR3 protein: CASSSGTGINEKLFF; CDR3 DNA: TGTGCCAGCAGTAGCGGGACAGGGATTAATGAAAAACTGTTTTTT
clone size: many; J gene: TRBJ2-7; D gene: TRBD1; V gene: TRBV19; CDR3 protein: CASGSRTGVIHEQYF; CDR3 DNA: TGTGCCAGCGGGTCTAGGACAGGGGTTATCCACGAGCAGTACTTC